This T cell receptor (beta chain) derives from a study of cytomegalovirus exposure and HLA in healthy donors. For the study at large: The 95 million to 120 million unique TCR beta sequences, from 150 million to 200 million T cells, were found by an earlier analysis.

PCR was performed using 60 Vbeta and 13 Jbeta primers. Using immunoSEQ multiplex PCR, the repertoire was profiled, and TCRdb retains in-frame clones only, with some absent. The data show some 100,000 clones, over 65% seen once. The germline CDR1 and CDR2 sequences are MDHEN and SYDVKM. This CDR3 contains 14 residues. The trim removed 5 bases at V and 6 bases at J, leaving 8 bases unmatched. The sequenced material came from PBMCs. The rearrangement uses TRBV28 and TRBJ1-1, with 8 bases identical to TRBD1. This receptor was taken from a woman between 45 and 65 years old in good health and CMV-seropositive. Written as DNA, the CDR3 is TGTGCCAGCAGTCATCGACAGGGGATGGCTGAAGCTTTCTTT. It codes for CASSHRQGMAEAFF.